Included here is one T cell receptor (beta chain) sequence, with context. Antigen specificity is unknown. From germline, CDR1 is PRHDT and CDR2 FYEKMQ (reference sequence). Trimming pared 6 bases from V and 3 bases from J, leaving 8 bases between. This CDR3 spans 12 amino acids. This specimen comes from a study of graft-versus-host responses after intestinal transplantation. Study details: Recipients received multivisceral, liver-intestinal, or isolated intestinal transplants.

Measured with immunoSEQ multiplex PCR; TCRdb has only the in-frame clones, and not every one. The sample carries roughly 85,000 clones, around 90% recorded once. The source of this sequence is a human donor who was the organ donor for an intestinal transplant. The chain employs TRBV13 and TRBJ1-1; D remains ambiguous. The sequencing here drew on unstimulated CD8+ T cells sorted from spleen or lymph node cells, taken before transplant. CDR3 region: CASSYRDTEAFF. The DNA for the CDR3 is TGTGCCAGCAGTTACCGGGACACTGAAGCTTTCTTT.